This record covers a single TCR beta chain. This specimen comes from a study of T cells expressing NK-cell markers. CDR1 and CDR2 (germline): KGHDR, SFDVKD. The CDR3 spans 14 residues. 5'RACE template switching with UMIs generated TCR beta cDNA. From its re-call of the 5' RACE reads, TCRdb lists each CDR3 protein once, without DNA. The repertoire shows approximately 420,000 distinct CDR3 sequences; the top ten hold about 11%. This TCR derives from a woman between 45 and 65 years old in good health. The chain couples TRBV24-1 to TRBJ1-1; TCRdb's D call, TRBD1, is unchecked because there is no DNA. The sample was blood T cells: a sorted CD56 or NKG2C T cell subset, CD4+ or CD8+ T cells, or bulk PBMC T cells (not recorded which). The CDR3 here is CATRGPGQETEAFF.